This T cell receptor (beta chain) is from a study of TIL therapy for anti-PD-1-resistant metastatic lung cancer. Across the whole study: Progressing patients received lymphodepletion, expanded TIL infusion and IL-2. Median tumor PD-L1 proportion score was approximately 5.7%.

Germline V gene data show CDR1 as SGHTA and CDR2 as FQGNSA. Trimming took 2 bases from V and 2 from J, leaving 10 bases between them. The CDR3 consists of 15 residues. Sequencing used immunoSEQ v3. TCRdb's copy holds only in-frame clones and misses some; the assay was immunoSEQ multiplex PCR. This sample carries about 43,000 clones, 79% of them seen once, and the ten largest clones take more than 12%. This sample's time point: pre-treatment sample, taken before nivolumab and TIL therapy. Adults with stage 4 NSCLC were enrolled in a phase I trial. The specimen comprised blood, sampled at baseline. This clonotype was sampled from a man between 65 and 80 years old with non-small cell lung cancer. The chain is built from TRBV7-2 and TRBJ1-3, with TRBD1 as a possible D gene (5 bases). The CDR3 reads CASSLTDSTGNTIYF. CDR3 DNA: TGTGCCAGCAGCTTAACCGACAGCACTGGAAACACCATATATTTT.